Described below is a single T cell receptor beta chain sequence and its context. The antigen remains unidentified. The data were obtained in a study of shared clonotypes between healthy human individuals. The overall study: CD4 naive and memory got three plates each, CD8 naive two, CD8 memory one. General study findings and limits: Non-shared clonotypes had lower generation probabilities than those shared by all four donors.

The naive CD8 subset, CD45RO-negative cells positively selected for CCR7, excluded terminally differentiated effector memory CD45RA+ cells. Researchers ran the assay at a deep level. TCRdb keeps only in-frame clones here, not all; method: immunoSEQ multiplex PCR. This sample has 800,000 or so clones, with just over 95% found just once. The specimen was naive CD8+ T cells sorted from blood. This TCR came from a man in his thirties or forties in good health.

The CDR3 region is CASSWGQTEAFF. The CDR3 DNA sequence: TGTGCCAGCAGTTGGGGACAGACTGAAGCTTTCTTT. The rearrangement links TRBV6-5 to TRBJ1-1, with 7 nucleotides matching TRBD1. The V gene's germline CDR1 is MNHEY and CDR2 SVGAGI. The CDR3 has 12 amino acids. V gave up 4 bases and J gave up 5 bases; unmatched junction bases: 1.